The clone carrying this T cell receptor beta chain came up many times. The antigen remains unidentified. The CDR3 contains 13 residues. V shed 7 bases and J 1 base; nucleotides not matched to a gene: 4. In germline, CDR1 is MDHEN, CDR2 SYDVKM. CDR3-region Arm-PCR and iRepertoire HTBI primers produced the TCR beta libraries. In TCRdb, the multiplex PCR reads were re-called with MiXCR into one record per CDR3 protein. The data hold about 460,000 distinct CDR3 sequences, with approximately 23% observed a single time. The data are from a study of regulatory T cells in long-lasting Graves disease. Whole-study results and caveats: Patients with persistent disease showed a bias toward TRBV28, TRBJ1-2 and TRBJ2-5.

Time point meaning: persistent/refractory GD, antithyroid drugs over 5 years with positive TRAb. Scientists built the TCR library using RNA that was extracted from PBMCs. The sequences come from peripheral blood mononuclear cells (PBMCs), collected when the disease was refractory, from a patient treated with antithyroid drugs. This chain uses TRBV28 with TRBJ2-7, with 7 nucleotides matching TRBD1. The source is a female donor with Graves disease. This CDR3 is CASKTGHSYEQYF. CDR3 nucleotide sequence: TGTGCCAGCAAGACAGGGCATTCCTACGAGCAGTACTTC.